The 23 T cell receptor beta chains below come from one sample, sequenced in a study of neoadjuvant nivolumab and ipilimumab in lung cancer. Produced via immunoSEQ multiplex PCR; TCRdb's table is partial and in-frame only. Among approximately 7,000 clones listed, approximately 76% were seen once. Sequencing used tumor tissue, obtained after neoadjuvant nivolumab, alone or with ipilimumab, at or shortly before surgery. The receptors were gathered from an adult with non-small cell lung cancer.

The V gene is TRBV5-1, the J gene TRBJ2-1, with TRBD2 matching over 7 bases. The CDR3 consists of 13 residues. Germline V CDR1 and CDR2: SGHRS, YFSETQ. J was trimmed by 10 bases and V by 4 bases; bases with no gene match: 8. The CDR3 loop is CASSTRREVEQFF. The CDR3 DNA reads as TGCGCCAGCAGCACACGACGGGAGGTAGAGCAGTTCTTC.

This clone was picked up one time. The chain links TRBV5-4 to TRBJ2-7, with a possible D match to TRBD1 (6 bases). CDR1 is SGHNT and CDR2 is YYREEE in the germline V gene (reference sequence). CDR3 length: 14 amino acids. Deletions cut 4 bases from V and 3 bases from J, with 14 bases between. Written as DNA, the CDR3 is TGTGCCAGCAGCATTAATAGGGGGAGCTACGAGCAGTACTTC. It specifies CASSINRGSYEQYF.

The V gene is TRBV11-2, the J gene TRBJ1-5; 7 bases agree with TRBD1. With 5 bases clipped from V and 10 bases from J, the junction kept 8 bases outside the gene matches. Germline V gene data show CDR1 as SGHAT and CDR2 as FQNNGV. This CDR3 contains 13 residues. This CDR3 is CASSPGTVSPQHF. CDR3 bases: TGTGCCAGCAGCCCCGGGACAGTGTCCCCCCAGCATTTT.

J is TRBJ1-3 and V is TRBV18; D gene uncertain. The CDR3 length is 16 residues. CDR1 is KGHSH and CDR2 is LQKENI in the germline V gene. Trimming pared 5 bases from V and 0 bases from J, leaving 14 bases between. In DNA form, the CDR3 reads TGTGCCAGCTCAGGTCCCAGGAGCTTCTCTGGAAACACCATATATTTT. As protein: CASSGPRSFSGNTIYF.

The rearrangement joins TRBV14 to TRBJ2-1; D is ambiguous. CDR1 SGHDN and CDR2 FVKESK come from the germline V gene. This CDR3 contains 14 residues. The ends were cut back, 0 bases at V and 3 bases at J, with 6 bases in the middle. Here the CDR3 reads CASSQDYSYNEQFF. CDR3 nucleotides: TGTGCCAGCAGCCAAGATTACAGCTACAATGAGCAGTTCTTC.

This chain joins TRBV28 and TRBJ1-2; weak D call: TRBD1 (5 bases). This CDR3 has 16 residues. Germline-derived CDR1 and CDR2 are MDHEN and SYDVKM. V was trimmed by 5 bases and J by 0 bases, leaving 16 bases between them. The CDR3 region is CASSIGGSIPNYGYTF. The CDR3 bases are TGTGCCAGCAGTATCGGGGGGTCCATTCCTAACTATGGCTACACCTTC.

The CDR3 is CASSTGVTGEQYF. The CDR3 coding sequence is TGTGCCAGCAGCACAGGGGTAACGGGGGAGCAGTACTTC. This chain connects TRBV6-6 to TRBJ2-7; TRBD1 aligns across 7 bases. The length of the CDR3 is 13 residues. V shed 6 bases, J shed 7 bases, and the junction held 9 bases outside the gene matches. CDR1 is MNHNY, CDR2 SVGAGI, per germline (reference sequence).

This chain links TRBV6-1 with TRBJ1-2; D is uncertain. Trimming removed 8 bases at V and 0 bases at J, with 10 bases between. CDR3 length: 13 amino acids. In germline, CDR1 is MNHNS, CDR2 SASEGT. The CDR3 region is CASEELANYGYTF. The DNA of the CDR3 is TGTGCCAGCGAAGAATTAGCTAACTATGGCTACACCTTC.

This chain joins TRBV6-1 and TRBJ2-5; 9 bases map to TRBD2. Trimming took 4 bases from V and 6 from J; bases not matched to a gene: 9. The CDR3 length is 15 residues. Germline-derived CDR1 and CDR2 are MNHNS and SASEGT. The CDR3 bases are TGTGCCAGCAGTGTGCTACCGGCTAGCGGGAAGACCCAGTACTTC. Translating it yields CASSVLPASGKTQYF.

The chain joins TRBV29-1 to TRBJ1-3, with D possibly TRBD1 on 5 matching bases. The V end lost 6 bases, the J end lost 0 bases, and 12 bases lay between the germline ends. CDR1 is SQVTM and CDR2 is ANQGSEA in the germline V gene. The CDR3 covers 14 residues. The CDR3 DNA is TGCAGCGTGGCCTCAGGGATCTCTGGAAACACCATATATTTT. It specifies CSVASGISGNTIYF.

V gene TRBV15 combines with J gene TRBJ1-2; 8 bases align to TRBD1. The CDR3 sequence is 16 residues long. V was clipped by 1 base and J by 5 bases; unmatched bases: 9. Germline values: CDR1 LNHNV, CDR2 YYDKDF (reference sequence). The CDR3 reads CATSRGYDRGPYGYTF. The CDR3 DNA sequence: TGTGCCACCAGCAGAGGGTACGACAGGGGACCTTATGGCTACACCTTC.

This clone has just a few counts. This chain uses TRBV4-1 with TRBJ1-1; weak D call: TRBD1 (6 bases). Germline values: CDR1 MGHRA, CDR2 YSYEKL. The CDR3 has 20 amino acids. With 0 bases removed from V and 1 base from J, the gap between germline ends came to 24 bases. The CDR3 protein is CASSQEVYRAGVGENTEAFF. CDR3 in DNA: TGCGCCAGCAGCCAAGAGGTGTATAGGGCAGGGGTTGGCGAGAACACTGAAGCTTTCTTT.

The rearrangement links TRBV10-3 to TRBJ1-2; D remains ambiguous. The CDR3 extends over 12 amino acids. V was shortened by 3 bases and J by 5 bases, with 7 bases between the two germline ends. Germline assignment: CDR1 ENHRY and CDR2 SYGVKD. The CDR3 sequence is CAISEGVYGYTF. The CDR3 DNA sequence: TGTGCCATCAGTGAAGGTGTTTATGGCTACACCTTC.

J is TRBJ1-5 and V is TRBV5-4; D is ambiguous. V was clipped by 0 bases and J by 5 bases, with 6 bases between them. This CDR3 contains 13 residues. Germline values: CDR1 SGHNT, CDR2 YYREEE (reference sequence). CDR3 in DNA: TGTGCCAGCAGCTTGGACGGGGATCAGCCCCAGCATTTT. Residues: CASSLDGDQPQHF.

This clone has more than one count but fewer than ten. The chain employs TRBV9 and TRBJ1-4; 7 bases are shared with TRBD1. V trimming: 4 bases; J trimming: 10 bases; junction bases outside the gene matches: 7. The CDR3 sequence is 13 residues long. The germline V gene has CDR1 SGDLS and CDR2 YYNGEE. The CDR3 nucleotides are TGTGCCAGCAGCTCCAGCCAGGGGGGAAAACTGTTTTTT. Protein product: CASSSSQGGKLFF.

This clone was seen once. This sequence joins TRBV29-1 and TRBJ2-1, with 7 positions matching TRBD1. Germline loops: CDR1 SQVTM, CDR2 ANQGSEA. Trimming at V came to 6 bases and at J to 1 base, leaving 3 bases not matched to a gene. This CDR3 contains 13 residues. The CDR3 loop is CSVCRGSYNEQFF. The CDR3 region has the DNA TGCAGCGTCTGCAGGGGGTCCTACAATGAGCAGTTCTTC.

This clone was observed once. The chain uses TRBV11-2 and TRBJ1-3; no definite D call. V lost 4 bases and J 7 bases, leaving 5 bases between the germline ends. Germline values: CDR1 SGHAT, CDR2 FQNNGV. The CDR3 consists of 11 residues. The CDR3 region is CASSSYNTIYF. CDR3 DNA sequence: TGTGCCAGCAGCTCTTATAACACCATATATTTT.

The chain joins TRBV18 to TRBJ1-2; D gene ambiguous. V gave up 0 bases and J gave up 4 bases, with 9 bases separating them. The CDR3 is made up of 14 amino acids. CDR1 is KGHSH and CDR2 is LQKENI in the germline V gene. CDR3 DNA sequence: TGTGCCAGCTCACCACCCACGGAGAGCTATGGCTACACCTTC. Translating gives CASSPPTESYGYTF. Based on the CDR3 plus reference TRBV18 and TRBJ1-2, the full variable domain is NAGVMQNPRHLVRRRGQEARLRCSPMKGHSHVYWYRQLPEEGLKFMVYLQKENIIDESGMPKERFSAEFPKEGPSILRIQQVVRGDSAAYFCASSPPTESYGYTFGSGTRLTVV.

This clone was seen only a few times. The chain has TRBV29-1 and TRBJ1-4; D is ambiguous. Between the trimmed V and J ends, which lost 3 bases and 5 bases, there was a span of 7 bases. Germline CDR1 SQVTM, CDR2 ANQGSEA. The CDR3 has 12 amino acids. The CDR3 loop reads CSVEDSNEKLFF. DNA for the CDR3: TGCAGCGTTGAGGACTCAAATGAAAAACTGTTTTTT. Based on the CDR3 plus reference TRBV29-1 and TRBJ1-4, the full variable domain is SAVISQKPSRDICQRGTSLTIQCQVDSQVTMMFWYRQQPGQSLTLIATANQGSEATYESGFVIDKFPISRPNLTFSTLTVSNMSPEDSSIYLCSVEDSNEKLFFGSGTQLSVL.

The chain is built from TRBV7-9 and TRBJ1-2; D gene uncertain. V dropped 2 bases and J dropped 8 bases, with 6 bases sitting between them. CDR3 length: 11 amino acids. Germline-derived CDR1 and CDR2 are SEHNR and FQNEAQ (reference sequence). CDR3 sequence reads: CASSLPLGYTF. CDR3 DNA sequence: TGTGCCAGCAGCTTACCCCTGGGCTACACCTTC.

The V gene is TRBV19, the J gene TRBJ2-3; TRBD2 agrees at 15 bases. The CDR3 is 16 amino acids. J gave up 3 bases and V 3 bases, and 1 base lay outside the gene matches. The germline gives CDR1 LNHDA, CDR2 SQIVND (reference sequence). CDR3 loop: CASSIGLAGGTDTQYF. The CDR3 DNA reads TGTGCCAGTAGTATTGGACTAGCGGGAGGGACAGATACGCAGTATTTT.

The V and J genes are TRBV10-3 and TRBJ2-6; TRBD1 matches 8 bases. V shed 11 bases and J 2 bases; nucleotides not matched to a gene: 8. CDR1 is ENHRY, CDR2 SYGVKD, per germline. The CDR3 runs to 15 residues. The CDR3: CAVGAGGTGANVLTF. The DNA for the CDR3 is TGTGCCGTAGGGGCAGGGGGCACTGGGGCCAACGTCCTGACTTTC.

This clone was counted only a few times. The V and J genes are TRBV5-4 and TRBJ1-1, with a weak D call TRBD1 (6 bases). This CDR3 is 15 amino acids long. The V gene lost 3 bases and the J gene lost 0 bases, with 12 bases spanning the gap. From germline, CDR1 is SGHNT and CDR2 YYREEE (reference sequence). For the CDR3, the DNA is TGTGCCAGCAGCTCAGACGACAGGATGAACACTGAAGCTTTCTTT. Translating it yields CASSSDDRMNTEAFF.